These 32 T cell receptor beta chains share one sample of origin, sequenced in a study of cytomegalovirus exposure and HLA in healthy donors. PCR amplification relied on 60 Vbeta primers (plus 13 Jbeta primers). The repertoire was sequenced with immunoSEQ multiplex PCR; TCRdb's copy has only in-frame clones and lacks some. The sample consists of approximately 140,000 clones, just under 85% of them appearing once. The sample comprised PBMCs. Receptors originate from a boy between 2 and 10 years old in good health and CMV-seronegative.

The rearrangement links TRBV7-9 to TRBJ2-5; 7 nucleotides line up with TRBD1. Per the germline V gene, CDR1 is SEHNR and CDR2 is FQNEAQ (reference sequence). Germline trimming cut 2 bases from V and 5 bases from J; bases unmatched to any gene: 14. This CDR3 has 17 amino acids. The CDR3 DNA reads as TGTGCCAGCAGCTTAAAAACAGGGGCAGTATTAGGGGAGACCCAGTACTTC. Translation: CASSLKTGAVLGETQYF.

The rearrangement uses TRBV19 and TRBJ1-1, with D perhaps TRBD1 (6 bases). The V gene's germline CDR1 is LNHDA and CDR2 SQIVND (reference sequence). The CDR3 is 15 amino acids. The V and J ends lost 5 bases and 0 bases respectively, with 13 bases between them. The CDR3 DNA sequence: TGTGCCAGTAGTCCTAGACAGGACATGAACACTGAAGCTTTCTTT. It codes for CASSPRQDMNTEAFF.

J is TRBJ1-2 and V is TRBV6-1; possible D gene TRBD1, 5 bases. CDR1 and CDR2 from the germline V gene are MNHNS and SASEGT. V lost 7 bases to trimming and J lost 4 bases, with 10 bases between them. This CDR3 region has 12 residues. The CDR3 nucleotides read TGTGCCAGCATTGGGGGGACCTATGGCTACACCTTC. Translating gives CASIGGTYGYTF.

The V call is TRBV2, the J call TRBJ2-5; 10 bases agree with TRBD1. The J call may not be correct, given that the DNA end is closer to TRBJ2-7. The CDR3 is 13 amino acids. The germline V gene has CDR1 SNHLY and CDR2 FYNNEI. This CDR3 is CASRGQGAYEQYF. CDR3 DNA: TGTGCCAGCAGAGGACAGGGGGCCTACGAGCAGTACTTC.

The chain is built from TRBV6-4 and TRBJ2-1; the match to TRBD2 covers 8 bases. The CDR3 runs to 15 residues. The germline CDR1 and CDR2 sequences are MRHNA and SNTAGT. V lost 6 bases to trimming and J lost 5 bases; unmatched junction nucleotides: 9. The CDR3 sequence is CASSWSVAGNNEQFF. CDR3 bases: TGTGCCAGCAGCTGGTCGGTAGCGGGGAACAATGAGCAGTTCTTC.

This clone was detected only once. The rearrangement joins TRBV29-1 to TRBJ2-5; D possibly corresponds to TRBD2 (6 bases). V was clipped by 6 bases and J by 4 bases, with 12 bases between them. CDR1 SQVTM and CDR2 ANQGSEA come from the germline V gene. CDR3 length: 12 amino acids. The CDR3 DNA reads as TGCAGCGTGGAGGGGAGTGGAGAGACCCAGTACTTC. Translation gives CSVEGSGETQYF.

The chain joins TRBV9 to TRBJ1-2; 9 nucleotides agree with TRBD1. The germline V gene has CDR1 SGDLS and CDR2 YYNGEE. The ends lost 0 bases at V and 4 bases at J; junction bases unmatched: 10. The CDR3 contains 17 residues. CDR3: CASSVGNRGQGGYGYTF. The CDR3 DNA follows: TGTGCCAGCAGCGTAGGAAACAGGGGGCAAGGAGGCTATGGCTACACCTTC.

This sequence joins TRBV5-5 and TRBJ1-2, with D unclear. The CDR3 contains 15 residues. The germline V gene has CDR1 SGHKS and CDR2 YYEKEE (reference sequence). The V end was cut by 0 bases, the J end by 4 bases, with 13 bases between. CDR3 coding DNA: TGTGCCAGCAGCTTGGTGCCGGGGATGGCCTATGGCTACACCTTC. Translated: CASSLVPGMAYGYTF.

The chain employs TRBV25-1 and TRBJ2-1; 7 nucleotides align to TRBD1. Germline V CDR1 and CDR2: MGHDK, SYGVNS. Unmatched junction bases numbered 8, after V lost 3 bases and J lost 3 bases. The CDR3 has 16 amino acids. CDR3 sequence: CASSESRGRGYNEQFF. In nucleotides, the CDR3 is TGTGCCAGCAGTGAGAGTAGGGGGCGTGGCTACAATGAGCAGTTCTTC.

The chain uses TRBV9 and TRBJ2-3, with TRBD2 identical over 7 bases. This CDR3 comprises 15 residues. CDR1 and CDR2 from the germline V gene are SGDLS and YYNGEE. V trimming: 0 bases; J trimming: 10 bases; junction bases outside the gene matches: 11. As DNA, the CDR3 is TGTGCCAGCAGCGTAGGTTCGGAGCGGGGAAGGGCGCAGTATTTT. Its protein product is CASSVGSERGRAQYF.

As DNA, the CDR3 is TGTGCCAGCAGCTCCCCGGGACTAGCGGGGGGGCCGGGAGATACGCAGTATTTT. It specifies CASSSPGLAGGPGDTQYF. This chain links TRBV5-4 with TRBJ2-3; 16 bases align to TRBD2. The CDR3 totals 18 residues. Germline V CDR1 and CDR2: SGHNT, YYREEE (reference sequence). J lost 5 bases, V lost 3 bases, and 9 bases had no gene match.

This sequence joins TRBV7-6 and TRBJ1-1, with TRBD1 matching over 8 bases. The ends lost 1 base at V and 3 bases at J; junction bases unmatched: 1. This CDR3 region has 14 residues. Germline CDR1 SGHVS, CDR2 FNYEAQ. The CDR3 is CASSLGTGYTEAFF. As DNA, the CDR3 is TGTGCCAGCAGCTTAGGGACAGGGTACACTGAAGCTTTCTTT.

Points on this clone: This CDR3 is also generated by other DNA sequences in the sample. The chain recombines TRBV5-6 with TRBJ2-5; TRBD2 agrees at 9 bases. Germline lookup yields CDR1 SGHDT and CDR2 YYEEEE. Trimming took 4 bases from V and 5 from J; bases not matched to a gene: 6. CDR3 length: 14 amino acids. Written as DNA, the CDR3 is TGTGCCAGCAGCCAGGGGCTAGCGGGGGAGACCCAGTACTTC. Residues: CASSQGLAGETQYF.

CDR3 bases: TGTGCCAGCAGCCCCCCACTAGTCGCGGCCTTAGATACGCAGTATTTT. It yields the protein CASSPPLVAALDTQYF. The rearrangement uses TRBV7-9 and TRBJ2-3, with a possible D match to TRBD2 (5 bases). The CDR3 spans 16 residues. Trimming stripped 5 bases from V and 5 bases from J, with 20 bases between. The V gene's germline CDR1 is SEHNR and CDR2 FQNEAQ (reference sequence).

The CDR3 nucleotides read TGTGCCAGCAGCGACTACTCTGGGGCCAACGTCCTGACTTTC. The encoded protein is CASSDYSGANVLTF. The genes are TRBV7-3 and TRBJ2-6, with TRBD2 as a possible D gene (5 bases). With 5 bases removed from V and 0 bases from J, the gap between germline ends came to 5 bases. This CDR3 comprises 14 residues. Germline lookup yields CDR1 SGHTA and CDR2 FQGTGA.

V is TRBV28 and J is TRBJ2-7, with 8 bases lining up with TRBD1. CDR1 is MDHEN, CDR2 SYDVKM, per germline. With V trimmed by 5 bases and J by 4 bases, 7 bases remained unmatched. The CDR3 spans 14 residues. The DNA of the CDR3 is TGTGCCAGCAGTGACCCGGACAGGGCGTACGAGCAGTACGTC. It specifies CASSDPDRAYEQYV.

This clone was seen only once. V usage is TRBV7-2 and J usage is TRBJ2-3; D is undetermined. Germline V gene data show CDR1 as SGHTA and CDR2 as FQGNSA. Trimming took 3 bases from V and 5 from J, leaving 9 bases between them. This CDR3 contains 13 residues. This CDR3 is CASSFFPKDTQYF. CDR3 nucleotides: TGTGCCAGCAGCTTTTTTCCCAAAGATACGCAGTATTTT.

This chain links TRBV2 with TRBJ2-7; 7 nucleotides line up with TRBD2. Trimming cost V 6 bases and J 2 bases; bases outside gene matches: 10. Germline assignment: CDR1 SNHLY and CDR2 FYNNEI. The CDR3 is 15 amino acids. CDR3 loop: CASSKEGGPTYEQYF. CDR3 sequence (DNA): TGTGCCAGCAGCAAGGAGGGAGGGCCTACCTACGAGCAGTACTTC.

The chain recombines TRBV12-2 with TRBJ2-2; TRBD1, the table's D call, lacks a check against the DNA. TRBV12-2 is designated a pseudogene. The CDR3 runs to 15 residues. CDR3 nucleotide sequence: TGTGCAAGTCGCTTAGGGACAGGGGGCACCGGGGAGCTGTTTTTT. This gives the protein CASRLGTGGTGELFF.

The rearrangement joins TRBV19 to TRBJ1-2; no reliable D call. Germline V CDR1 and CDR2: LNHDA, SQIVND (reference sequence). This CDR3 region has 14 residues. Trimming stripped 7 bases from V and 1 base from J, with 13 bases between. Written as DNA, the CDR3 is TGTGCCAGTACCCAAACCGCGGGTAACTATGGCTACACCTTC. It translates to CASTQTAGNYGYTF. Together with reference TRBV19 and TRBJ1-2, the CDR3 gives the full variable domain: DGGITQSPKYLFRKEGQNVTLSCEQNLNHDAMYWYRQDPGQGLRLIYYSQIVNDFQKGDIAEGYSVSREKKESFPLTVTSAQKNPTAFYLCASTQTAGNYGYTFGSGTRLTVV.

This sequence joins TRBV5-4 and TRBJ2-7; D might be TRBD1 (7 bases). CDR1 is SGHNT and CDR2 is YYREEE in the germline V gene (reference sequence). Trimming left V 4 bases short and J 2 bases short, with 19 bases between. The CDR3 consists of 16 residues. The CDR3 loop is CASSARDSVNTYEQYF. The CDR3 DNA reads TGTGCCAGCAGCGCGCGGGACAGCGTCAATACCTACGAGCAGTACTTC.

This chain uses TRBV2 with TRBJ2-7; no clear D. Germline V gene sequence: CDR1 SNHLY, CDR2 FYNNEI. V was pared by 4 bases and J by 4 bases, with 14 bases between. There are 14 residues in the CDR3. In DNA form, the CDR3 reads TGTGCCAGCAGTGTTACAGAACCGGATTACGAGCAGTACTTC. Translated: CASSVTEPDYEQYF.

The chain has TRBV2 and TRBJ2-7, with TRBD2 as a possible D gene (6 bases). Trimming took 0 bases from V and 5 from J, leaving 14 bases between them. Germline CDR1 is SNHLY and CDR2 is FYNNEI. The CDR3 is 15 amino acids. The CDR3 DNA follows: TGTGCCAGCAGTGAAGCGCTGTTAGGGAGGAACGAGCAGTACGTC. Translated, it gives CASSEALLGRNEQYV.

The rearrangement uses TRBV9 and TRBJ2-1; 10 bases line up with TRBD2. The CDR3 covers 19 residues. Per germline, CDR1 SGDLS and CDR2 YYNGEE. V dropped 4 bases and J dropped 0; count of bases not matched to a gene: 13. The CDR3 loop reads CASSHRTSGLNSSYNEQFF. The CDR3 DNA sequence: TGTGCCAGCAGCCACCGGACTAGCGGACTTAATAGCTCCTACAATGAGCAGTTCTTC.

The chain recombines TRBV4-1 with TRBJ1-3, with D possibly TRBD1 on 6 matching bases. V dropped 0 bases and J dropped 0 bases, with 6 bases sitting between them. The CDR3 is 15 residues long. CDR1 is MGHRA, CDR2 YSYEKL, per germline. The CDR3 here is CASSQEGGSGNTIYF. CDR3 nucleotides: TGCGCCAGCAGCCAAGAAGGGGGCTCTGGAAACACCATATATTTT.

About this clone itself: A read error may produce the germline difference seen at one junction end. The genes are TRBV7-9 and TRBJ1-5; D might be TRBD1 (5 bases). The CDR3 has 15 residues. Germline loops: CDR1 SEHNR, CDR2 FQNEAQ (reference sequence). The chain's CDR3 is CSSSFGGGSNQPQHF. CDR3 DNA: TGTTCCAGCAGCTTCGGGGGGGGAAGCAATCAGCCCCAGCATTTT.

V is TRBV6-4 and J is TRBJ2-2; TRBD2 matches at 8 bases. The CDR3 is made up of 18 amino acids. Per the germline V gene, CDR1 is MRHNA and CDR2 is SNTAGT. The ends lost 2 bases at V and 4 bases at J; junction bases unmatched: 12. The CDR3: CASSDILLTGGVTGELFF. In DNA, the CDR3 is TGTGCCAGCAGTGACATCCTCTTGACCGGGGGGGTCACCGGGGAGCTGTTTTTT.

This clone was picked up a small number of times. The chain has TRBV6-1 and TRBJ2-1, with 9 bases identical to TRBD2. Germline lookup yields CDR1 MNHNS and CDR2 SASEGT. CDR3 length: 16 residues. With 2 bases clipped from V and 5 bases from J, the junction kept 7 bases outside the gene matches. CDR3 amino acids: CASSELAGQPHNEQFF. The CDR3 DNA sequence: TGTGCCAGCAGTGAACTAGCGGGGCAGCCACACAATGAGCAGTTCTTC.

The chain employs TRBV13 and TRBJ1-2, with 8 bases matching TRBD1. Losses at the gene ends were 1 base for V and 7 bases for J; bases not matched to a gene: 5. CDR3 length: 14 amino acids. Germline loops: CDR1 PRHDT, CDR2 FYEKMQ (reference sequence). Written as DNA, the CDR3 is TGTGCCAGCAGCTTAGTGAATCAGGGGGCTGGCTACACCTTC. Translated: CASSLVNQGAGYTF.

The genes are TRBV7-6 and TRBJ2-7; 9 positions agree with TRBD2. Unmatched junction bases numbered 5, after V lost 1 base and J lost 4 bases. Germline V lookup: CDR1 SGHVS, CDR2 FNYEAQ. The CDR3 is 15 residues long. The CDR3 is CASSLEAAGGYEQYV. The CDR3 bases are TGTGCCAGCAGCTTAGAGGCGGCGGGAGGGTACGAGCAGTACGTC.

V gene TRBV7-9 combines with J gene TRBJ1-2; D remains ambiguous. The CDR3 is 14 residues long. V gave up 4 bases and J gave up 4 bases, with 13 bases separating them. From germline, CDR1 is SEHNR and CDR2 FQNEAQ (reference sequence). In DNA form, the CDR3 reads TGTGCCAGCAGCTCCTTAGATTCATTCTATGGCTACACCTTC. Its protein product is CASSSLDSFYGYTF.

The CDR3 DNA reads as TGTGCCAGCAGGACCGGGTCGTTGAACACCGGGGAGCTGTTTTTT. Translation gives CASRTGSLNTGELFF. V is TRBV7-3 and J is TRBJ2-2; D ambiguous. The CDR3 length is 15 residues. The ends were cut back, 6 bases at V and 1 base at J, with 12 bases in the middle. Germline V gene data show CDR1 as SGHTA and CDR2 as FQGTGA. Looking up the rest from reference TRBV7-3 and TRBJ2-2 gives the full variable domain: GAGVSQTPSNKVTEKGKYVELRCDPISGHTALYWYRQSLGQGPEFLIYFQGTGAADDSGLPNDRFFAVRPEGSVSTLKIQRTERGDSAVYLCASRTGSLNTGELFFGEGSRLTVL.